This T cell receptor (beta chain) stems from a study of Graves' ophthalmopathy and Graves' hyperthyroidism. Diagnosis used clinical symptoms, serum thyroxine, TRAb, thyroid ultrasound and orbital computed tomography. The CDR3 covers 15 residues. Germline V CDR1 and CDR2: SNHLY, FYNNEI. Trimming took 4 bases from V and 12 from J; bases not matched to a gene: 11. Amplification targeted the TCR beta CDR3 regions, with RNA transcripts as the source material. After a first-round RT-PCR with HTBI primers, a second-round multiplex PCR was run. In TCRdb, the multiplex PCR reads were re-called with MiXCR into one record per CDR3 protein. Of around 1,200,000 distinct CDR3 sequences in the sample, about 35% were seen once. General study points: Forecasting of ophthalmopathy progression by the model achieved more than 70% sensitivity and roughly 78% specificity.

This clonotype was detected a few times. Antigen specificity is unknown. Material: peripheral blood or thyroid tissue (not recorded which). This chain connects TRBV2 to TRBJ1-6; TRBD1 matches 8 bases. This TCR derives from an adult man with Graves' hyperthyroidism. In DNA form, the CDR3 reads TGTGCCAGCAGTGTTATCACAGGGGGTTGGGAACCCCTCCACTTT. It specifies CASSVITGGWEPLHF. The entire variable domain, with the rest obtained from reference TRBV2 and TRBJ1-6, is as follows: EPEVTQTPSHQVTQMGQEVILRCVPISNHLYFYWYRQILGQKVEFLVSFYNNEISEKSEIFDDQFSVERPDGSNFTLKIRSTKLEDSAMYFCASSVITGGWEPLHFGNGTRLTVT.